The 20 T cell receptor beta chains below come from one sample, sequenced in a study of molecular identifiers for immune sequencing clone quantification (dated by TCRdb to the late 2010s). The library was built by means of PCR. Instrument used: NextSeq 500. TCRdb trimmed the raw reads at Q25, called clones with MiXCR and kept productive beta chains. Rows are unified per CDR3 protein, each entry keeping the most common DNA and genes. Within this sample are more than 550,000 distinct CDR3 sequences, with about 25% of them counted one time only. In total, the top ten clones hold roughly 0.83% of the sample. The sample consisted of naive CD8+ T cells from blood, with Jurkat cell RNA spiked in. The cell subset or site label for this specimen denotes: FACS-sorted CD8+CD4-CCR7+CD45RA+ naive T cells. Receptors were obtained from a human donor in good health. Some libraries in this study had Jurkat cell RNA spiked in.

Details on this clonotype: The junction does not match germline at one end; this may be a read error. CDR3 coding DNA: TGTGCCAGCAGCCAAGTAAACAGGCAGACTAACTATGGCTCCACCTTC. The encoded protein is CASSQVNRQTNYGSTF. V usage is TRBV3-1 and J usage is TRBJ1-2, with D possibly matching TRBD1 (5 bases). From germline, CDR1 is LGHDT and CDR2 YNNKEL (reference sequence). This CDR3 comprises 16 residues.

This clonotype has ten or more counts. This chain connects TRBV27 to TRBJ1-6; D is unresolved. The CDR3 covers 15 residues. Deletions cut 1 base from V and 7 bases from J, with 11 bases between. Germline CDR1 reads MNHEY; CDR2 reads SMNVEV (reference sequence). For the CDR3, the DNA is TGTGCCAGCAGTTTATTTACGGACGGGAATTCACCCCTCCACTTT. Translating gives CASSLFTDGNSPLHF.

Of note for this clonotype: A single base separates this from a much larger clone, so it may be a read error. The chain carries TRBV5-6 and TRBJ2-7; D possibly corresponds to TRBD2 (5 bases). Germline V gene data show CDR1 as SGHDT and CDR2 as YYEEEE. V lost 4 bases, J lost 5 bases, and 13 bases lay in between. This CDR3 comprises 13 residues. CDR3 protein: CASSITGNDEQYF. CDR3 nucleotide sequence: TGTGCCAGCAGCATAACCGGGAACGACGAGCAGTACTTC.

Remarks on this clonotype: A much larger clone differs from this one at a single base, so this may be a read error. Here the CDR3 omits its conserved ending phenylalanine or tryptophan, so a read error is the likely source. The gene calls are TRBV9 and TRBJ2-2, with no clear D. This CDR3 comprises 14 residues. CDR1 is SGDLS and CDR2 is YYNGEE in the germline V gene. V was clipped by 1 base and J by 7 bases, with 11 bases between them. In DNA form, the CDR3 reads TGTGCCAGCAGCGTACAGTCAAAAGGCGGGGAGCTGTTTTAT. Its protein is CASSVQSKGGELFY.

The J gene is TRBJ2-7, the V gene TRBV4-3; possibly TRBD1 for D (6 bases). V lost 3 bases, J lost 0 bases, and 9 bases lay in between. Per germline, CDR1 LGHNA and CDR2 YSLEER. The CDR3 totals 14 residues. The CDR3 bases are TGCGCCAGCAGCCAGTTGGACAGCTCCTACGAGCAGTACTTC. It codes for CASSQLDSSYEQYF.

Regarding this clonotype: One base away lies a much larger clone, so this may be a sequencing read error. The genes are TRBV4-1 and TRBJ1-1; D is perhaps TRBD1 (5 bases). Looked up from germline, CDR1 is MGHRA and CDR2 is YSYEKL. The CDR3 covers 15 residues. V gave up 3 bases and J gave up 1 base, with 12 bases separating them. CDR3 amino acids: CASSHNRQGNTEAFF. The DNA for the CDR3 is TGCGCCAGCAGCCATAACAGGCAGGGGAACACTGAAGCTTTCTTT.

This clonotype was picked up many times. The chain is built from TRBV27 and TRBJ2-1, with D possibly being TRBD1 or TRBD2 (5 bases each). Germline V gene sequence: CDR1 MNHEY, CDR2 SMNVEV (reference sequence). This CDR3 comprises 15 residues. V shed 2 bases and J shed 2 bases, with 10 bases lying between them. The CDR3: CASSLQGPTYNEQFF. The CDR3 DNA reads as TGTGCCAGCAGTTTACAGGGACCCACCTACAATGAGCAGTTCTTC.

The CDR3 DNA reads as TGTGCCAGCAGCTTGTCCGGGACTAGCGCTTTAGAGACCCAGTACTTC. This translates into CASSLSGTSALETQYF. The chain joins TRBV7-3 to TRBJ2-5, with TRBD2 matching over 10 bases. The junction had 8 bases not matched to a gene; V was cut back by 3 bases and J by 4 bases. Germline CDR1 is SGHTA and CDR2 is FQGTGA. The CDR3 consists of 16 residues.

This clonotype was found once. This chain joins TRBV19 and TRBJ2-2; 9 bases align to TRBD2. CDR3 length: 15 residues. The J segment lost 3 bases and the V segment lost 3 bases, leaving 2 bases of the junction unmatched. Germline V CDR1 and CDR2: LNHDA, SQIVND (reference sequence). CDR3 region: CASSMTSGYTGELFF. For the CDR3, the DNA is TGTGCCAGTAGTATGACTAGCGGATACACCGGGGAGCTGTTTTTT.

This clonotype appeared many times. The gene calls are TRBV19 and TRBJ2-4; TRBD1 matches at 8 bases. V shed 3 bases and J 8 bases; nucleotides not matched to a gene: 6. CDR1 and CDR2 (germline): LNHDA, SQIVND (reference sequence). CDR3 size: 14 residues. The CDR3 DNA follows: TGTGCCAGTAGTATGGGACAGGCTACGGACATTCAGTACTTC. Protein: CASSMGQATDIQYF.

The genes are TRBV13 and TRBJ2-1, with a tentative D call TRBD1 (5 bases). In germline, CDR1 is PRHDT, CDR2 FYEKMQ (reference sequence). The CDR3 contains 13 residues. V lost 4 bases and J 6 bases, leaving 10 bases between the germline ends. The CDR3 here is CASSSDTLNEQFF. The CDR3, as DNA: TGTGCCAGCAGCTCGGACACCCTCAATGAGCAGTTCTTC.

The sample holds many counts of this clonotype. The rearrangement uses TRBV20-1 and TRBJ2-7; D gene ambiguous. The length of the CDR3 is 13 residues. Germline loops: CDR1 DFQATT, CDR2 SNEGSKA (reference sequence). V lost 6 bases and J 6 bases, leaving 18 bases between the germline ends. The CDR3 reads CSADRTDGVEQYF. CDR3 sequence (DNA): TGCAGTGCGGACCGGACCGATGGGGTCGAGCAGTACTTC.

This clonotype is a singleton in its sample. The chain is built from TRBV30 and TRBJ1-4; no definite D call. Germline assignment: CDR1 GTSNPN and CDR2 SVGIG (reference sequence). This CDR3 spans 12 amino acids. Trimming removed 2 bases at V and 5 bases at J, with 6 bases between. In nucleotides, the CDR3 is TGTGCCTGGAGTTCGGTAAATGAAAAACTGTTTTTT. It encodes CAWSSVNEKLFF.

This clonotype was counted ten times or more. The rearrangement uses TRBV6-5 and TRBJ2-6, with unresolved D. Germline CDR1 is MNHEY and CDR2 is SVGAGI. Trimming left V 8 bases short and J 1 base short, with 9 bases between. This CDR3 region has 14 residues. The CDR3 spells CASGIGSGANVLTF. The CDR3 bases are TGTGCCAGCGGTATAGGATCTGGGGCCAACGTCCTGACTTTC.

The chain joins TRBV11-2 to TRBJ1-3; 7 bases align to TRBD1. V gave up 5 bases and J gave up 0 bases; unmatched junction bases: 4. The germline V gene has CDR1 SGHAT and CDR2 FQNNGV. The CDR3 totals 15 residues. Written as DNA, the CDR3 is TGTGCCAGCAGCCTCTGGACAGGCTCTGGAAACACCATATATTTT. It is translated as CASSLWTGSGNTIYF. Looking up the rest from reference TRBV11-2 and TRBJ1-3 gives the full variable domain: EAGVAQSPRYKIIEKRQSVAFWCNPISGHATLYWYQQILGQGPKLLIQFQNNGVVDDSQLPKDRFSAERLKGVDSTLKIQPAKLEDSAVYLCASSLWTGSGNTIYFGEGSWLTVV.

DNA of the CDR3: TGTGCCAGTAGTATAGAAGTGGCAGGGGTCAGCACAGATACGCAGTATTTT. Translating gives CASSIEVAGVSTDTQYF. J is TRBJ2-3 and V is TRBV19, with D possibly being TRBD1 (6 bases). With 0 bases removed from V and 0 bases from J, the gap between germline ends came to 13 bases. The CDR3 runs 17 residues. Germline CDR1 LNHDA, CDR2 SQIVND (reference sequence).

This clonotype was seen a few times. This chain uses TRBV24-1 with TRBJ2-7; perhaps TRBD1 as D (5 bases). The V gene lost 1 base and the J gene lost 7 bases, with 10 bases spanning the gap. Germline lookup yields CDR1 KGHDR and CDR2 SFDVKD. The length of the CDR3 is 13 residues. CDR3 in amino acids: CATSDFKGVEQYF. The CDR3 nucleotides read TGTGCCACCAGTGATTTTAAAGGGGTAGAGCAGTACTTC.

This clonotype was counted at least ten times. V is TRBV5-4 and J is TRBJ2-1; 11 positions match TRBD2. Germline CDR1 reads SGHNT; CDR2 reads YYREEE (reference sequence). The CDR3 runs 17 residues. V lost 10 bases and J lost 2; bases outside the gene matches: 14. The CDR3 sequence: CAGEPGLADLTYNEQFF. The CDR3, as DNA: TGTGCCGGAGAACCGGGACTAGCGGACTTAACCTACAATGAGCAGTTCTTC. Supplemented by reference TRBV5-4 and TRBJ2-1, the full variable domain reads ETGVTQSPTHLIKTRGQQVTLRCSSQSGHNTVSWYQQALGQGPQFIFQYYREEENGRGNFPPRFSGLQFPNYSSELNVNALELDDSALYLCAGEPGLADLTYNEQFFGPGTRLTVL.

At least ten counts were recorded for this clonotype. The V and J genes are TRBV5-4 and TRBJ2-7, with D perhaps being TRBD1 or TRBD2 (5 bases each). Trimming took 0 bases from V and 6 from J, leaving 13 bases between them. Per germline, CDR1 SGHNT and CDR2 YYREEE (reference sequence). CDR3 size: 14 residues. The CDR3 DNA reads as TGTGCCAGCAGCTTGGAGCCGGGACCCGCCGAGCAGTACTTC. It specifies CASSLEPGPAEQYF.

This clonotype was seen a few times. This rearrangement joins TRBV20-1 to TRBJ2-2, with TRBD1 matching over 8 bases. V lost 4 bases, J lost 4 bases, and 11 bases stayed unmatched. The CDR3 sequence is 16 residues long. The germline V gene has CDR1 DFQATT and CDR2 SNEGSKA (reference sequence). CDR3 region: CSAIPGGTRTTGELFF. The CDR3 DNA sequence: TGCAGTGCTATACCAGGGGGCACGCGGACCACCGGGGAGCTGTTTTTT.